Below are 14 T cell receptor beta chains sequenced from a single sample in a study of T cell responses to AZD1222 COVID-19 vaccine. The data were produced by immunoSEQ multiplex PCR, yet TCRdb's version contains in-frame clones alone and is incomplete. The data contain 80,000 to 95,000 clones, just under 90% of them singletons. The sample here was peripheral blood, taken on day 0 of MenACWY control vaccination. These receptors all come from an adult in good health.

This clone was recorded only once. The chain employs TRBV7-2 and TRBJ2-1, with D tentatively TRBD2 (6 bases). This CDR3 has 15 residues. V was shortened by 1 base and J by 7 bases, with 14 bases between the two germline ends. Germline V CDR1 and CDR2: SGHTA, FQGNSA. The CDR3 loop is CASSLVAQRVNEQFF. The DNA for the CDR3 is TGTGCCAGCAGCTTAGTTGCCCAGCGGGTTAATGAGCAGTTCTTC.

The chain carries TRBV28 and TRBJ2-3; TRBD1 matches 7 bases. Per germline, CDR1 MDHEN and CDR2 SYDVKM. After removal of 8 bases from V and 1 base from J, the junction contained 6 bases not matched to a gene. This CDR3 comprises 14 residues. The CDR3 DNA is TGTGCCAGCGACAGGGTCCTCGGCACAGATACGCAGTATTTT. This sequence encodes CASDRVLGTDTQYF.

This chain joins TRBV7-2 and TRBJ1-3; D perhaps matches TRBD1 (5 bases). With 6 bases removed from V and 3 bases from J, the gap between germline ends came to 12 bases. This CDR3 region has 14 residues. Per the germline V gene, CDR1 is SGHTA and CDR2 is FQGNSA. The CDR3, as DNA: TGTGCCAGCAGTCAGCAGGGAGGTGGAAACACCATATATTTT. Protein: CASSQQGGGNTIYF.

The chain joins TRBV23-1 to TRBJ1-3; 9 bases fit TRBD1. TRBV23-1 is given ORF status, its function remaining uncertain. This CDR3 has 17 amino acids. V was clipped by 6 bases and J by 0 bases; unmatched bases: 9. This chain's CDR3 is CASRPPPGQGSGNTIYF. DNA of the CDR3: TGCGCCAGCAGACCACCACCGGGACAGGGCTCTGGAAACACCATATATTTT.

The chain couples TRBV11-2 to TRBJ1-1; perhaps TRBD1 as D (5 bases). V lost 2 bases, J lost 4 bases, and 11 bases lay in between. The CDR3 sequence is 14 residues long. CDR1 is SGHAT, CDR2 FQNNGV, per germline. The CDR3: CASSLNGGSTEAFF. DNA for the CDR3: TGTGCCAGCAGCTTAAACGGGGGAAGCACTGAAGCTTTCTTT.

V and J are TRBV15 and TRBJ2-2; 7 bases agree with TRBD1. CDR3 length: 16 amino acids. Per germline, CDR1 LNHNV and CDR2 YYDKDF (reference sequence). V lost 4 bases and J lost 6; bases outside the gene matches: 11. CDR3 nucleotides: TGTGCCACCAGCACCCAAGGGGGCAATTCGCCCGGGGAGCTGTTTTTT. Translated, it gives CATSTQGGNSPGELFF.

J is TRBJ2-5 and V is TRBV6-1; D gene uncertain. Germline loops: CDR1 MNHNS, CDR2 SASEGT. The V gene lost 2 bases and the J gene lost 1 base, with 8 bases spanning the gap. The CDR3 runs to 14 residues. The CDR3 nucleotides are TGTGCCAGCAGTGAACCCTACCGCCAAGAGACCCAGTACTTC. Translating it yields CASSEPYRQETQYF.

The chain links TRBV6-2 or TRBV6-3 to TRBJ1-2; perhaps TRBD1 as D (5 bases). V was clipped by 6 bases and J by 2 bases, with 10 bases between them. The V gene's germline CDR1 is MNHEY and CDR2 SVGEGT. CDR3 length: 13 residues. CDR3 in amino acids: CASSLDRNYGYTF. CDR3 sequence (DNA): TGTGCCAGCAGCCTCGACAGAAACTATGGCTACACCTTC.

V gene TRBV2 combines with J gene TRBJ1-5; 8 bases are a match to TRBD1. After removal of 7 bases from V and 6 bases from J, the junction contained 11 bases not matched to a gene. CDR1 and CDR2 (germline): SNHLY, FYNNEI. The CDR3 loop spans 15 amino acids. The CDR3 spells CASKPDRALSQPQHF. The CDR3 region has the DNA TGTGCCAGCAAACCGGACAGGGCCCTCAGTCAGCCCCAGCATTTT.

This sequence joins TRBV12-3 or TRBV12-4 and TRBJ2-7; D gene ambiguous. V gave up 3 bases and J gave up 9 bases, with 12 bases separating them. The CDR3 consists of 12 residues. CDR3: CASSFGRLGQYF. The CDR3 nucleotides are TGTGCCAGCAGTTTTGGGCGACTGGGGCAGTACTTC.

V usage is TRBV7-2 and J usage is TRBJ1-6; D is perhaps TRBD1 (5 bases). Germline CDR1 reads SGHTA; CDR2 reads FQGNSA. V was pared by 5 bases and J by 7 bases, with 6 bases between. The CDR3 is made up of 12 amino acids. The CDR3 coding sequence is TGTGCCAGCAGCCGGGGGAATTCACCCCTCCACTTT. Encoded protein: CASSRGNSPLHF.

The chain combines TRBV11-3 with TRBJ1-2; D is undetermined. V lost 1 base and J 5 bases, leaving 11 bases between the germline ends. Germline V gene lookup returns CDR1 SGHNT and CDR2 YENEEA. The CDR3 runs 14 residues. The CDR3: CASSLVVSGYGYTF. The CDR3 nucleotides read TGTGCCAGCAGCTTAGTTGTGTCCGGATATGGCTACACCTTC. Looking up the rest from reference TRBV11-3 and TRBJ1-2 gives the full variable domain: EAGVVQSPRYKIIEKKQPVAFWCNPISGHNTLYWYLQNLGQGPELLIRYENEEAVDDSQLPKDRFSAERLKGVDSTLKIQPAELGDSAVYLCASSLVVSGYGYTFGSGTRLTVV.

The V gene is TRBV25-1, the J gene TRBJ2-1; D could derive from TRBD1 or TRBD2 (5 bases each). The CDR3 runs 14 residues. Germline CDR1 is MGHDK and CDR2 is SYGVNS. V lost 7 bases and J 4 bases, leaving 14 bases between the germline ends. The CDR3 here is CASNPGSGYNEQFF. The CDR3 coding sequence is TGTGCCAGCAATCCAGGGTCGGGGTACAATGAGCAGTTCTTC.

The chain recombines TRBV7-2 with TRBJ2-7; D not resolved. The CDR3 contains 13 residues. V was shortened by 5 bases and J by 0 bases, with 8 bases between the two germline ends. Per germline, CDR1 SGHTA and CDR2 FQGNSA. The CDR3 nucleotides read TGTGCCAGCAGCCGCGTTCCCTCCTACGAGCAGTACTTC. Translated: CASSRVPSYEQYF.